The clone carrying this TCR beta chain was detected a few times. The target antigen is unknown. The data are from a study of beta chain features in type 1 diabetes. Study results and limitations: Lower insertion and higher deletion counts appeared at VDJ junctions in type 1 diabetes patients. Shorter TCRB CDR3s, moderately but significantly so, marked every one of the four CD4+ subsets in Type 1 diabetes patients.

Germline V gene data show CDR1 as LGHNA and CDR2 as YNFKEQ. The CDR3 has 15 residues. V dropped 0 bases and J dropped 3 bases, with 9 bases sitting between them. The authors reverse transcribed all of the isolated RNA, so sequencing captured expressed TCRB transcripts. Assay: immunoSEQ multiplex PCR; the TCRdb copy retains only in-frame clones and omits some. This table has 250,000 to 300,000 clones, 24% appearing once. Sorted populations all had greater than 95% purity. The receptor was isolated from a woman in her twenties or thirties with type 1 diabetes. The material sequenced was naive CD4+ T cells from blood. The chain combines TRBV4-2 with TRBJ1-5; D gene ambiguous. The CDR3 is CASSQDQQDNQPQHF. The CDR3 nucleotides read TGTGCCAGCAGCCAAGATCAGCAGGACAATCAGCCCCAGCATTTT.